This record covers a single T cell receptor (beta chain). The record originates from a study of CD8 T cells in Susac syndrome. Reverse transcription of roughly 0.45 to 1 ug RNA used random hexamers. TCRdb recomputed calls from the immunoSEQ multiplex PCR reads with MiXCR, one row per CDR3 protein. The table lists a few hundred thousand distinct CDR3 sequences, around 95% of them singletons. Sample: CD4+ T cells from PBMCs. This clonotype was obtained from a human donor with multiple sclerosis.

The CDR3 reads CSVSWRNTEAFF. CDR3 DNA: TGCAGCGTAAGTTGGAGGAACACTGAAGCTTTCTTT. V usage is TRBV29-1 and J usage is TRBJ1-1; D gene uncertain. Between the trimmed V and J ends, which lost 6 bases and 1 base, there was a span of 9 bases. The CDR3 is 12 residues long. CDR1 is SQVTM, CDR2 ANQGSEA, per germline.